The table lists the clone carrying this T cell receptor (beta chain) with a few counts. Antigen unknown. This sample is part of a study of cytomegalovirus exposure and HLA in healthy donors. Notes on the study in general: Through in vitro validation, three CMV-associated chains were shown to be specific for CMV antigens. Most TCRs appeared rarely, but some public TCRs recurred in many donors.

This CDR3 contains 12 residues. Germline-derived CDR1 and CDR2 are SGHTA and FQGNSA. The V end lost 4 bases, the J end lost 7 bases, and 10 bases lay between the germline ends. Separate from the roughly 700-subject first cohort, the roughly 120-subject validation cohort was the one that the donors belonged to. The data were produced by immunoSEQ multiplex PCR, yet TCRdb's version contains in-frame clones alone and is incomplete. The data show approximately 210,000 clones, with 86% seen just once and approximately 1.5% held by the top ten. The sequenced material came from PBMCs. The receptor was derived from a woman younger than 35 in good health and CMV-seronegative. This chain links TRBV7-2 with TRBJ2-5; maybe TRBD1 (6 bases). CDR3 amino acids: CASSSGVGTQYF. CDR3 in DNA: TGTGCCAGCAGCTCAGGGGTGGGGACCCAGTACTTC.